This T cell receptor (beta chain) was recovered during a study of T cells in narcolepsy. From germline, CDR1 is KGHSH and CDR2 LQKENI. The CDR3 covers 16 residues. Using immunoSEQ multiplex PCR, the repertoire was profiled, and TCRdb retains in-frame clones only, with some absent. The repertoire includes roughly 30,000 clones, approximately 77% of them detected once, and around 2.5% sits in the top ten. Points on this clone: Its ends do not fully match the called genes, so a read error is possible.

The sample comprised memory (CD45RA-) CD4+ T cells from blood. The chain combines TRBV18 with TRBJ2-5, with 9 bases fitting TRBD1. The receptor was isolated from a human donor in good health. The CDR3 here is CASSPQGALGQETQYF. In DNA, the CDR3 is TGTGCCAGCTCGCCACAGGGGGCGCTGGGGCAAGAGACCCAGTACTTC.